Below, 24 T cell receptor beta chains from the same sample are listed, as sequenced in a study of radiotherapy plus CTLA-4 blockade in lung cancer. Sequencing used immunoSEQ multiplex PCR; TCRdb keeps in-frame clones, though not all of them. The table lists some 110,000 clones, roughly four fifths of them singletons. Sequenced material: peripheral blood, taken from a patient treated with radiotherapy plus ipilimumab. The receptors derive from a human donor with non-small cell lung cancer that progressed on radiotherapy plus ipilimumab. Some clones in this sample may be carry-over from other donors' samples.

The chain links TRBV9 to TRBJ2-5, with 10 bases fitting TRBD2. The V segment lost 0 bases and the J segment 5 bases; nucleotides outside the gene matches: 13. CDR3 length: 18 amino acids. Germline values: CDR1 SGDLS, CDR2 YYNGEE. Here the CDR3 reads CASSVGSSGGLGGETQYF. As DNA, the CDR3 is TGTGCCAGCAGCGTAGGTTCTAGCGGGGGATTGGGCGGGGAGACCCAGTACTTC.

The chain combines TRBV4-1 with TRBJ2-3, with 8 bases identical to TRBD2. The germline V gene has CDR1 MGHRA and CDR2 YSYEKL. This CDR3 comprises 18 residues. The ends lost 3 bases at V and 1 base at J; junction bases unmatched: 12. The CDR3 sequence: CASSQVPGLVRGTDTQYF. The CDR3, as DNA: TGCGCCAGCAGCCAGGTCCCGGGACTAGTTCGCGGCACAGATACGCAGTATTTT.

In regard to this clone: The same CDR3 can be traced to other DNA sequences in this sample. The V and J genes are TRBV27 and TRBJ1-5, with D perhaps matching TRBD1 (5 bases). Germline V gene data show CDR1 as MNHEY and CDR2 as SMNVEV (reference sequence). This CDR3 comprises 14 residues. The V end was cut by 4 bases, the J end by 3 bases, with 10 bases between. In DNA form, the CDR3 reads TGTGCCAGCAGTTCGCCAGGGAACAATCAGCCCCAGCATTTT. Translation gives CASSSPGNNQPQHF.

In nucleotides, the CDR3 is TGTGCCAGCAGCTTAAACGGCGGGACCATAGGAGAGACCCAGTACTTC. Protein: CASSLNGGTIGETQYF. V usage is TRBV7-3 and J usage is TRBJ2-5, with D possibly TRBD2 on 6 matching bases. Germline V gene lookup returns CDR1 SGHTA and CDR2 FQGTGA. This CDR3 has 16 amino acids. Trimming left V 1 base short and J 4 bases short, with 16 bases between.

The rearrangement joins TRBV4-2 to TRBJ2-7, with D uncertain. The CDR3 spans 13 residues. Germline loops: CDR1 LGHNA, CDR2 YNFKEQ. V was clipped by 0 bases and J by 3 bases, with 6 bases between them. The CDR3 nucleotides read TGTGCCAGCAGCCAAGATGGCTTCTACGAGCAGTACTTC. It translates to CASSQDGFYEQYF.

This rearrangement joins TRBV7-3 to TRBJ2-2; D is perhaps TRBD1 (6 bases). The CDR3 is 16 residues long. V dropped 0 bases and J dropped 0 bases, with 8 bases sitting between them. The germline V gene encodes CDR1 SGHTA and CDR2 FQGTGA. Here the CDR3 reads CASSLTPGANTGELFF. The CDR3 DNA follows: TGTGCCAGCAGCTTAACGCCAGGGGCGAACACCGGGGAGCTGTTTTTT.

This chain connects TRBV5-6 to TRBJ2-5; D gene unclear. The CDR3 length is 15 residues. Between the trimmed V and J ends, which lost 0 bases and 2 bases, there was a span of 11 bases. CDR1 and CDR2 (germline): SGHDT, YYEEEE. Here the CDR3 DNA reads TGTGCCAGCAGCTTGGTACAGATAATGCAAGAGACCCAGTACTTC. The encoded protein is CASSLVQIMQETQYF.

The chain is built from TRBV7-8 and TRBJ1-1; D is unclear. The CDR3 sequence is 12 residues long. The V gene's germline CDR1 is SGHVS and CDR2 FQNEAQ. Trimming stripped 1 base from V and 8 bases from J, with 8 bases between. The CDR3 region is CASSLVAVEAFF. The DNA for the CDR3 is TGTGCCAGCAGCTTAGTGGCAGTCGAAGCTTTCTTT.

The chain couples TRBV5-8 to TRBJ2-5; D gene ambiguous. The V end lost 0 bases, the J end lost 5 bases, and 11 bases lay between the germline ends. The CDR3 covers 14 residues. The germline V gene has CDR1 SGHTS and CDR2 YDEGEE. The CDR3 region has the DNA TGTGCCAGCAGCTTGGGGCAGGTCGGGGAGACCCAGTACTTC. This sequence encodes CASSLGQVGETQYF.

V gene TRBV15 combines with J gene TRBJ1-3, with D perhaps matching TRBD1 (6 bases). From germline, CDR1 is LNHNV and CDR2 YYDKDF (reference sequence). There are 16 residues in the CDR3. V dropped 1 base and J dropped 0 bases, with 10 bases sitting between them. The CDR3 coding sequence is TGTGCCACCAGCAGAGGGCAGGGGTACTCTGGAAACACCATATATTTT. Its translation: CATSRGQGYSGNTIYF. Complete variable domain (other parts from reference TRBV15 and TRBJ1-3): DAMVIQNPRYQVTQFGKPVTLSCSQTLNHNVMYWYQQKSSQAPKLLFHYYDKDFNNEADTPDNFQSRRPNTSFCFLDIRSPGLGDTAMYLCATSRGQGYSGNTIYFGEGSWLTVV.

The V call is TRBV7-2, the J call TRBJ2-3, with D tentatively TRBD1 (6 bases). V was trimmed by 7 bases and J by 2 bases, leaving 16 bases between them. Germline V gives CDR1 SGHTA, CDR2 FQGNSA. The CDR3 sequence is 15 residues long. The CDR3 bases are TGTGCCAGCACCCTCACCAGGGGCCTCACAGATACGCAGTATTTT. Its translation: CASTLTRGLTDTQYF.

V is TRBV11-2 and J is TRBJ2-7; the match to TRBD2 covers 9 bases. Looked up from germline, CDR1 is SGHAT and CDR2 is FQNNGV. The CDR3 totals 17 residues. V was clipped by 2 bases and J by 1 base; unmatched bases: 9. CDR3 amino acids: CASSLYRSSGKSYEQYF. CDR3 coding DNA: TGTGCCAGCAGCTTATATCGGTCTAGCGGGAAATCCTACGAGCAGTACTTC.

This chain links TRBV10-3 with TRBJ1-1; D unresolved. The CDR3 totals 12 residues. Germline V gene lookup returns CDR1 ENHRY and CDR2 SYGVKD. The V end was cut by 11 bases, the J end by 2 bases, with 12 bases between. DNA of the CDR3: TGTGCCCCCGGCGACGTAAACACTGAAGCTTTCTTT. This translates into CAPGDVNTEAFF.

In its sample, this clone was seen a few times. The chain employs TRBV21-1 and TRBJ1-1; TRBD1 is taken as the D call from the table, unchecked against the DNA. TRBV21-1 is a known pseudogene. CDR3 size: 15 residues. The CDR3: CASSNTTGTKRGAFF. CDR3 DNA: TGTGCCAGCAGCAATACGACAGGGACCAAAAGGGGGGCTTTCTTT.

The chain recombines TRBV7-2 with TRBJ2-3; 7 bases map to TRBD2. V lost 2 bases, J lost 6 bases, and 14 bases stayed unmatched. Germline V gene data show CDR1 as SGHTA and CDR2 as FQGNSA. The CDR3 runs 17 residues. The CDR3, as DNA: TGTGCCAGCAGCTTAAATGTGGACCCCGTCGGGAGGGATACGCAGTATTTT. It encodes CASSLNVDPVGRDTQYF.

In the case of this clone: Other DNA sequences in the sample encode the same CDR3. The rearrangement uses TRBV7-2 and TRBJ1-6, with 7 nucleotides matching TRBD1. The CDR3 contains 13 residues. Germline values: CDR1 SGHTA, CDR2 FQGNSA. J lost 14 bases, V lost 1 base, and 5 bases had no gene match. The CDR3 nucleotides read TGTGCCAGCAGCTTAGGTCGGCAGGGGGCCCTCCACTTT. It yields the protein CASSLGRQGALHF. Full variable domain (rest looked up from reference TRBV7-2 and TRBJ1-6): GAGVSQSPSNKVTEKGKDVELRCDPISGHTALYWYRQSLGQGLEFLIYFQGNSAPDKSGLPSDRFSAERTGGSVSTLTIQRTQQEDSAVYLCASSLGRQGALHFGNGTRLTVT.

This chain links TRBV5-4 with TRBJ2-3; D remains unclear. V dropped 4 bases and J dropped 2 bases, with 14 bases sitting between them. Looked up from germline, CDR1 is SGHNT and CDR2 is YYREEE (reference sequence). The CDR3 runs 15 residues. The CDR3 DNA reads TGTGCCAGCAGCACGCGACGGCCTTCCACAGATACGCAGTATTTT. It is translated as CASSTRRPSTDTQYF.

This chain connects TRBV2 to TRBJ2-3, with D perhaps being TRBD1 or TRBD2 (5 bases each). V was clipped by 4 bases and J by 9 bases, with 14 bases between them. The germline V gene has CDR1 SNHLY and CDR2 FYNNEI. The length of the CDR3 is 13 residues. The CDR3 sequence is CASSVGRSDTQYF. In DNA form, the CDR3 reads TGTGCCAGCAGTGTGGGACGAAGTGACACGCAGTATTTT. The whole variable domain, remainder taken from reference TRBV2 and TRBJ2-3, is EPEVTQTPSHQVTQMGQEVILRCVPISNHLYFYWYRQILGQKVEFLVSFYNNEISEKSEIFDDQFSVERPDGSNFTLKIRSTKLEDSAMYFCASSVGRSDTQYFGPGTRLTVL.

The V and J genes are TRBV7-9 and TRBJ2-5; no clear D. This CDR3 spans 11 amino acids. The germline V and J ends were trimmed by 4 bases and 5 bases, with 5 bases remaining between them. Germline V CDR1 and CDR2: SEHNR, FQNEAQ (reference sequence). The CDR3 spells CASSSVETQYF. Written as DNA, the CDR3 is TGTGCCAGCAGCTCCGTGGAGACCCAGTACTTC.

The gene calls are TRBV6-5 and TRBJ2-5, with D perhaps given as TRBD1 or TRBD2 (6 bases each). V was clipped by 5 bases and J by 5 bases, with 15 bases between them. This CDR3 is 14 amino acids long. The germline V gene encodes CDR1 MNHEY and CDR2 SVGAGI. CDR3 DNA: TGTGCCAGCAGTCTGAAGGGGGGCCGGGAGACCCAGTACTTC. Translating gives CASSLKGGRETQYF.

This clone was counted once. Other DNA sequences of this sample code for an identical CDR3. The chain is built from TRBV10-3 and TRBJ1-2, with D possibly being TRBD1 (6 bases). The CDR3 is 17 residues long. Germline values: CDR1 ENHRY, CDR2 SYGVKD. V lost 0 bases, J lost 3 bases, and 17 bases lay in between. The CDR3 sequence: CAISESVLKSGDYGYTF. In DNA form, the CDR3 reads TGTGCCATCAGTGAGTCGGTTCTAAAGTCAGGGGACTATGGCTACACCTTC.

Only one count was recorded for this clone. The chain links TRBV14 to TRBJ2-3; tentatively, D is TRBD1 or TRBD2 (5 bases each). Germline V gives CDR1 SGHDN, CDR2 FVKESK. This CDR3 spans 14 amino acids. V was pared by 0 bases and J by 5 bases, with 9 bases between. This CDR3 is CASSQEWDLDTQYF. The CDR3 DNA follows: TGTGCCAGCAGCCAAGAATGGGACCTAGATACGCAGTATTTT.

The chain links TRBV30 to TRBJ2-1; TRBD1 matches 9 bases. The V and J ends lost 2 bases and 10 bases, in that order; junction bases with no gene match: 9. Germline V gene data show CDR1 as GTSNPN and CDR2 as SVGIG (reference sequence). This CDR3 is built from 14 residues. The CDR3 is CAWSPGTGTREQFF. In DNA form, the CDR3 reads TGTGCCTGGAGTCCCGGGACAGGGACGAGGGAGCAGTTCTTC.

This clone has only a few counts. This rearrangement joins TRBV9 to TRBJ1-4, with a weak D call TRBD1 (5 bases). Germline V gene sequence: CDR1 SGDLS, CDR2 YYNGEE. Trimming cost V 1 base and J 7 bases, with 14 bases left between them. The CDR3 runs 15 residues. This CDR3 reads CASSVRGMRSEKLFF. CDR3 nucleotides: TGTGCCAGCAGCGTAAGGGGCATGAGGTCTGAAAAACTGTTTTTT.